This T cell receptor (beta chain) was documented in a study of T cell repertoires in cytomegalovirus infection. Across the whole study: Public signatures in TCR beta pointed to CMV infection and matching HLA type.

Study conclusions and caveats: HLA-C-restricted CMV clonotypes gave the most frequent clonotype in two of eight donors.

This clonotype was seen more than once but under ten times. The target antigen is unknown. Germline V CDR1 and CDR2: SGHDN, FVKESK. Trimming removed 4 bases from V and 5 bases from J, with 20 bases in between. The CDR3 has 16 amino acids. TCRdb recomputed calls from the reads with MiXCR, one row per CDR3 protein. The sample consists of some 300,000 distinct CDR3 sequences, around 15% of them appearing once. The sequence derives from a human donor in good health (CMV status not recorded). Some clones in this sample may be carry-over from other donors' samples. The V gene is TRBV14, the J gene TRBJ1-1; weak D call: TRBD1 (5 bases). Sequencing was performed on PBMCs. CDR3 DNA sequence: TGTGCCAGCAGCCCTCGCCAAGACAGAGTCGGGACTGAAGCTTTCTTT. Its translation: CASSPRQDRVGTEAFF.